This TCR beta chain was captured by sequencing in a study of shared clonotypes between healthy human individuals. Whole-study context: Each donor's CD4 naive and CD4 memory cells filled three plates apiece, CD8 naive two, and CD8 memory one.

A note on this clone: This CDR3 is also generated by other DNA sequences in the sample.

Naive CD8 cells were CD45RO-negative, positively selected for CCR7, excluding terminally differentiated effector memory CD45RA+ cells. Recent acute infections and vaccinations were absent in the healthy HIV-negative adult donors. The authors' processing: Junction-only sequences without quality scores came from ImmunoSEQ, so filtering differed. Using immunoSEQ multiplex PCR, the repertoire was profiled, and TCRdb retains in-frame clones only, with some absent. The V and J calls and clone size are taken from that table; D and trimming were inferred from the DNA. Among some 2.1 million clones, about 95% were seen once, and the ten largest hold roughly 1%. The sample taken for sequencing was naive CD8+ T cells sorted from blood. This clonotype originated in a young man in good health.

For the CDR3, the DNA is TGCGCCAGCAGCCAGGTGGGTGAGGGAACTGAAGCTTTCTTT. Translating it yields CASSQVGEGTEAFF. This chain links TRBV4-1 with TRBJ1-1, with no clear D. The CDR3 loop spans 14 amino acids. Germline CDR1 reads MGHRA; CDR2 reads YSYEKL. The ends were cut back, 3 bases at V and 5 bases at J, with 13 bases in the middle.